A selection of T cell receptor beta chains follows, all from one sample in a study of T cell changes during pregnancy in multiple sclerosis. TCRdb's table, derived via immunoSEQ multiplex PCR, lists solely in-frame clones and lacks some. The top ten clones hold 4% to 6% of a sample with over 40,000 clones, roughly 88% of them seen once. Sequencing was performed on peripheral blood, taken in the second trimester of pregnancy. All receptors derive from a female donor in good health, enrolled as a control in a pregnancy study. Both conserved end residues are part of each CDR3.

V,length,J,CDR3
TRBV30,15,TRBJ2-2,CAWSVSGLGTGELFF
TRBV19,14,TRBJ1-4,CASSPRQGGEKLFF
TRBV5-6,14,TRBJ1-1,CASSWTGRVTEAFF
TRBV19,12,TRBJ1-2,CASSPRTDGYTF
TRBV11-2,19,TRBJ2-1,CASSLEGTSGVSSYNEQFF
TRBV7-2,11,TRBJ2-7,CASSPGYEQYF
TRBV19,14,TRBJ1-1,CASSIGLSTTEAFF
TRBV7-7,13,TRBJ1-1,CASSLTVNTEAFF
TRBV6-5,14,TRBJ1-2,CASSLAGENYGYTF
TRBV30,12,TRBJ1-2,CACLTVSSGYTF
TRBV6-5,16,TRBJ1-1,CASSYSGSGGPTEAFF
TRBV19,14,TRBJ2-5,CASSLGTGRETQYF
TRBV29-1,11,TRBJ1-3,CSALVGNTIYF
TRBV10-2,11,TRBJ1-1,CASSRNTEAFF
TRBV10-3,13,TRBJ1-1,CAITRGQGTEAFF
TRBV28,14,TRBJ1-2,CASSLRSYSYGYTF
TRBV5-6,16,TRBJ2-6,CASSFRRASGANVLTF
TRBV9,14,TRBJ2-3,CASSVGQGANTQYF
TRBV7-9,16,TRBJ2-7,CASSLAPDRVSYEQYF
TRBV6-5,15,TRBJ2-1,CASSLTSGSSRFEFF
TRBV19,13,TRBJ1-2,CASSTGQFYGYTF
TRBV6-1,12,TRBJ2-7,CATRSGGYEQYF
TRBV5-4,17,TRBJ2-7,CASSLDRVRRVGYEQYF
TRBV7-9,14,TRBJ2-7,CASSSGTFPYEQYF
TRBV7-9,15,TRBJ2-2,CAGGLTGKNTGELFF
TRBV18,13,TRBJ1-2,CASSPGQREDYTF
TRBV9,14,TRBJ2-7,CASSVLGDHYEQYF
TRBV5-1,15,TRBJ2-1,CASSLFSGSYNEQFF
TRBV5-1,15,TRBJ2-3,CASSLARGSTDTQYF
TRBV7-9,15,TRBJ2-1,CASSLGQGGVNEQFF
TRBV27,16,TRBJ2-1,CASSLPNGGRYNEQFF
TRBV27,14,TRBJ1-1,CASSLGQGAAEAFF
TRBV11-3,16,TRBJ2-5,CASSLGGVAGQETQYF
TRBV6-5,15,TRBJ1-1,CASSATGYLSTEAFF
TRBV30,15,TRBJ2-7,CAWSETQGVNYEQYF
TRBV25-1,16,TRBJ2-1,CASSEFGLADYNEQFF
TRBV15,16,TRBJ2-6,CATSREQGSGANVLTF
TRBV7-2,15,TRBJ2-7,CASSLSPGGAYEQYF
TRBV9,15,TRBJ2-2,CASSVTGVNTGELFF
TRBV30,15,TRBJ1-4,CAWSSLQGAREKLFF
TRBV5-4,15,TRBJ2-3,CASSPRTGGVDTQYF
TRBV30,16,TRBJ2-1,CAWSGGAATPYNEQFF
TRBV6-5,13,TRBJ1-1,CASSYDGTVGAFF
TRBV28,13,TRBJ1-2,CASSSGVGYGYTF
TRBV6-5,15,TRBJ2-3,CASSASGHSTDTQYF
TRBV25-1,17,TRBJ2-2,CASSEGYGQGYTGELFF
TRBV25-1,15,TRBJ1-1,CASTLGQGASTEAFF
TRBV5-4,13,TRBJ2-5,CASGQGAQETQYF
TRBV11-3,12,TRBJ2-7,CASSLGPLEQYF
TRBV27,12,TRBJ1-5,CASGGGQQPQHF
TRBV25-1,18,TRBJ1-5,CASSDPYWSGDSYQPQHF
TRBV2,17,TRBJ2-1,CASMRTGWDPPYNEQFF
TRBV6-6,10,TRBJ1-5,CASSAGPQHF
TRBV7-2,18,TRBJ1-1,CASSVSLGAGSRNTEAFF
TRBV30,12,TRBJ1-2,CAWERLDYGYTF
TRBV10-1,15,TRBJ2-1,CASSQDRVRSNEQFF
TRBV4-3,18,TRBJ2-1,CASSQEASAGALLGEQFF